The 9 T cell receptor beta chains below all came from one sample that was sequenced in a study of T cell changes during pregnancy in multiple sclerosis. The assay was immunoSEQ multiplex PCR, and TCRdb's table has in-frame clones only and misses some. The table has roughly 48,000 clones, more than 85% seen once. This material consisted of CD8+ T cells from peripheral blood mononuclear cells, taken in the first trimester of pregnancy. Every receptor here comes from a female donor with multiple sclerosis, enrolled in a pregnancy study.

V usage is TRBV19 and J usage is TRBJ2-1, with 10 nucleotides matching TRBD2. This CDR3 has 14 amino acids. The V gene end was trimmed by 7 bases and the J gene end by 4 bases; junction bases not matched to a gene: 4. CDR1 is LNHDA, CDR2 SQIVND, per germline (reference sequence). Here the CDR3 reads CASTAGGPYNEQFF. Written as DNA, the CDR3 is TGTGCCAGTACAGCGGGAGGGCCGTACAATGAGCAGTTCTTC.

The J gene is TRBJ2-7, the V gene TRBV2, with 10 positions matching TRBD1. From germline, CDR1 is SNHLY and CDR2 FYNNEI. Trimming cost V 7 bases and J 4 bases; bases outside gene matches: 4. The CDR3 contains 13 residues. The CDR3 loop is CASKGTGEYEQYF. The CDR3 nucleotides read TGTGCCAGCAAAGGGACAGGGGAATACGAGCAGTACTTC.

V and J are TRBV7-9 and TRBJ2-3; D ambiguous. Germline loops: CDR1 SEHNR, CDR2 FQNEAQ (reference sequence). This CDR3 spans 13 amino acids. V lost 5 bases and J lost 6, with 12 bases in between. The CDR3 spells CASSPEFSDTQYF. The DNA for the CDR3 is TGTGCCAGCAGCCCGGAGTTTTCGGATACGCAGTATTTT.

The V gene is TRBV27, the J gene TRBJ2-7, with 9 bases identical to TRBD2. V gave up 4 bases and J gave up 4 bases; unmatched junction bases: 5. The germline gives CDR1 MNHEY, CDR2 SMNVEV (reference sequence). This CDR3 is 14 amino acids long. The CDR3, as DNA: TGTGCCAGCAGTTCGATAGCGGGAGTGTACGAGCAGTACTTC. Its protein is CASSSIAGVYEQYF.

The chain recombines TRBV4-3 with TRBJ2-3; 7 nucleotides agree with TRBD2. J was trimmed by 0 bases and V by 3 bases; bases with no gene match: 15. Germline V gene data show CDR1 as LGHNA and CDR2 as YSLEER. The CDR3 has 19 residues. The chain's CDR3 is CASSQDSSSGWGSTDTQYF. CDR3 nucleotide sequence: TGCGCCAGCAGCCAGGATTCCTCTAGCGGCTGGGGTAGCACAGATACGCAGTATTTT.

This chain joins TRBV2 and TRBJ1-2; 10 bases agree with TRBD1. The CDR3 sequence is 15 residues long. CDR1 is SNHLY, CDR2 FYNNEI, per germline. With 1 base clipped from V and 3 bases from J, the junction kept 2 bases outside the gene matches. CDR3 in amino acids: CASSEGDRGYYGYTF. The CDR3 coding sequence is TGTGCCAGCAGTGAAGGGGACAGGGGTTACTATGGCTACACCTTC.

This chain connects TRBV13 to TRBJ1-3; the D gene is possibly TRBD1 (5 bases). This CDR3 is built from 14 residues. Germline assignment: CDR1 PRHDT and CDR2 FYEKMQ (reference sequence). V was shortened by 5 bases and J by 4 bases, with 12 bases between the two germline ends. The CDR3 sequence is CASSRGVNGNTIYF. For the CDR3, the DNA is TGTGCCAGCAGCCGGGGGGTAAACGGAAACACCATATATTTT.

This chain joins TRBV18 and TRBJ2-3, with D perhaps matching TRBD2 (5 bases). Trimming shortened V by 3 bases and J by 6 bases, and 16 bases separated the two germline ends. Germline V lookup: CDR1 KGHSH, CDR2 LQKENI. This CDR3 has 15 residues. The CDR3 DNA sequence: TGTGCCAGCTCACCCGTGGCGGGTCCCGGGGATACGCAGTATTTT. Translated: CASSPVAGPGDTQYF.

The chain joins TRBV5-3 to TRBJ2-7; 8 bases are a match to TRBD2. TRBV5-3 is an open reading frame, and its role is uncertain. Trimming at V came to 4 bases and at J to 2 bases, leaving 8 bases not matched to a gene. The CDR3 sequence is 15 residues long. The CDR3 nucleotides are TGTGCCAGAAGCACGACCGGGACTAGGGCCTACGAGCAGTACTTC. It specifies CARSTTGTRAYEQYF.